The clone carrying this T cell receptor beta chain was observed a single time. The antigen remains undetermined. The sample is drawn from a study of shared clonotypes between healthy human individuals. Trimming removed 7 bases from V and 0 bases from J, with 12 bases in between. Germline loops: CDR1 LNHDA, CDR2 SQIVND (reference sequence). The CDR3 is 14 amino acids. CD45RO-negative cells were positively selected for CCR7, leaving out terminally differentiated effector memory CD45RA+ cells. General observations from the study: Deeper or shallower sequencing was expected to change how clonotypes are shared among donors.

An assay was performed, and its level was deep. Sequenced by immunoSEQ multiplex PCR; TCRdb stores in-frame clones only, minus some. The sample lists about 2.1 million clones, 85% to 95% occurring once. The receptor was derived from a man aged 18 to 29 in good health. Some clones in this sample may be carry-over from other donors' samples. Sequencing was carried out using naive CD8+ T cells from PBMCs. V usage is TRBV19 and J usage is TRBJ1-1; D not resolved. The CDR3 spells CASTDSDLNTEAFF. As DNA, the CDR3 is TGTGCCAGTACCGATTCAGACCTGAACACTGAAGCTTTCTTT.